Below, 15 T cell receptor beta chains from the same sample are listed, as sequenced in a study of technical replicates of blood from a few donors. TCRdb's copy holds only in-frame clones and misses some; the assay was immunoSEQ multiplex PCR. The sample has about 68,000 clones, less than 98% seen once. Material for sequencing was T cells isolated from PBMCs. These TCRs come from a human donor in good health.

The chain couples TRBV4-1 to TRBJ2-7; TRBD1 might be the D (7 bases). The germline V gene has CDR1 MGHRA and CDR2 YSYEKL. V lost 3 bases, J lost 4 bases, and 19 bases lay in between. The CDR3 sequence is 16 residues long. The CDR3 DNA reads TGCGCCAGCAGCCACGGCGGGACAGAAAACCTATACGAGCAGTACTTC. Protein: CASSHGGTENLYEQYF.

The genes are TRBV11-1 and TRBJ2-7, with TRBD1 as a possible D gene (5 bases). CDR1 and CDR2 (germline): SGHAT, FQDESV (reference sequence). The V end was cut by 2 bases, the J end by 0 bases, with 8 bases between. The CDR3 covers 14 residues. As DNA, the CDR3 is TGTGCCAGCAGCTTATCAGGGATCTCCTACGAGCAGTACTTC. Translation gives CASSLSGISYEQYF.

This clone is a singleton in its sample. Written as DNA, the CDR3 is TGTGCCAGCTCACCAATGTCCGGAGGGCCGGATACGCAGTATTTT. It specifies CASSPMSGGPDTQYF. This chain links TRBV18 with TRBJ2-3, with TRBD2 as a possible D gene (6 bases). The germline gives CDR1 KGHSH, CDR2 LQKENI. The germline V and J ends were trimmed by 2 bases and 6 bases, with 15 bases remaining between them. The CDR3 consists of 15 residues.

The chain has TRBV5-4 and TRBJ1-3, with D tentatively TRBD1 (6 bases). This CDR3 region has 15 residues. The V gene lost 4 bases and the J gene lost 0 bases, with 11 bases spanning the gap. Germline V gene lookup returns CDR1 SGHNT and CDR2 YYREEE (reference sequence). The CDR3 bases are TGTGCCAGCAGCCCGGACAGTTACTCTGGAAACACCATATATTTT. It specifies CASSPDSYSGNTIYF. The full variable domain, rest sourced from reference TRBV5-4 and TRBJ1-3, is ETGVTQSPTHLIKTRGQQVTLRCSSQSGHNTVSWYQQALGQGPQFIFQYYREEENGRGNFPPRFSGLQFPNYSSELNVNALELDDSALYLCASSPDSYSGNTIYFGEGSWLTVV.

The chain links TRBV29-1 to TRBJ2-1; D call uncertain. Trimming shortened V by 2 bases and J by 0 bases, and 11 bases separated the two germline ends. Germline V lookup: CDR1 SQVTM, CDR2 ANQGSEA. The CDR3 length is 15 residues. CDR3 residues: CSVELSESSYNEQFF. For the CDR3, the DNA is TGCAGCGTTGAACTCAGCGAGAGCTCCTACAATGAGCAGTTCTTC.

The chain uses TRBV28 and TRBJ1-4; maybe TRBD1 (5 bases). Germline-derived CDR1 and CDR2 are MDHEN and SYDVKM. This CDR3 is 15 amino acids long. Trimming took off 6 bases at V and 7 bases at J, with 18 bases between the two ends. CDR3: CASRSPAGPIEKLFF. CDR3 nucleotides: TGTGCCAGCAGGTCCCCGGCGGGGCCAATTGAAAAACTGTTTTTT.

The chain recombines TRBV6-1 with TRBJ2-2; weak D call: TRBD2 (5 bases). Between the trimmed V and J ends, which lost 2 bases and 2 bases, there was a span of 9 bases. The CDR3 length is 15 residues. The germline V gene encodes CDR1 MNHNS and CDR2 SASEGT. The CDR3 protein is CASSEPGYNTGELFF. CDR3 in DNA: TGTGCCAGCAGTGAACCGGGGTATAACACCGGGGAGCTGTTTTTT.

The chain is built from TRBV7-6 and TRBJ2-2, with D unresolved. CDR1 and CDR2 from the germline V gene are SGHVS and FNYEAQ. The CDR3 covers 15 residues. Trimming shortened V by 5 bases and J by 2 bases, and 12 bases separated the two germline ends. CDR3 DNA: TGTGCCAGCAGCCCCATGGAGTATAACACCGGGGAGCTGTTTTTT. Translation: CASSPMEYNTGELFF.

The V gene is TRBV4-2, the J gene TRBJ2-3, with D possibly TRBD2 on 6 matching bases. Germline V lookup: CDR1 LGHNA, CDR2 YNFKEQ. V lost 0 bases and J 0 bases, leaving 10 bases between the germline ends. This CDR3 is 16 amino acids long. Written as DNA, the CDR3 is TGTGCCAGCAGCCAAGATCGGCGGGGAAGCACAGATACGCAGTATTTT. The encoded protein is CASSQDRRGSTDTQYF.

The V and J genes are TRBV5-5 and TRBJ1-2; 7 nucleotides line up with TRBD1. The CDR3 consists of 13 residues. V lost 2 bases to trimming and J lost 3 bases; unmatched junction nucleotides: 1. Germline V gives CDR1 SGHKS, CDR2 YYEKEE (reference sequence). For the CDR3, the DNA is TGTGCCAGCAGCTTAGGGACAGACTATGGCTACACCTTC. It translates to CASSLGTDYGYTF.

V usage is TRBV7-2 and J usage is TRBJ2-1; a possible D gene is TRBD2 (5 bases). This CDR3 contains 12 residues. The germline V gene encodes CDR1 SGHTA and CDR2 FQGNSA. The ends were cut back, 2 bases at V and 6 bases at J, with 5 bases in the middle. CDR3 residues: CASSLTSNEQFF. CDR3 in DNA: TGTGCCAGCAGCTTAACTAGCAATGAGCAGTTCTTC. Filled out from reference TRBV7-2 and TRBJ2-1, the complete variable domain reads GAGVSQSPSNKVTEKGKDVELRCDPISGHTALYWYRQSLGQGLEFLIYFQGNSAPDKSGLPSDRFSAERTGGSVSTLTIQRTQQEDSAVYLCASSLTSNEQFFGPGTRLTVL.

This chain joins TRBV27 and TRBJ2-7; D perhaps matches TRBD2 (6 bases). The ends were cut back, 6 bases at V and 3 bases at J, with 15 bases in the middle. The CDR3 has 14 amino acids. Germline V gene data show CDR1 as MNHEY and CDR2 as SMNVEV (reference sequence). Written as DNA, the CDR3 is TGTGCCAGCAGCCTGGGACCGGGGGACTACGAGCAGTACTTC. Protein product: CASSLGPGDYEQYF.

The chain recombines TRBV6-1 with TRBJ1-4; D unresolved. Germline lookup yields CDR1 MNHNS and CDR2 SASEGT. The CDR3 runs 13 residues. Trimming stripped 1 base from V and 6 bases from J, with 6 bases between. CDR3 protein: CASSEGRHEKLFF. In DNA, the CDR3 is TGTGCCAGCAGTGAAGGGCGGCATGAAAAACTGTTTTTT.

In this sample, this clone turned up a few times. The junction does not match germline at one end; this may be a read error. V gene TRBV11-2 combines with J gene TRBJ2-7; 9 nucleotides match TRBD2. This CDR3 region has 15 residues. CDR1 is SGHAT and CDR2 is FQNNGV in the germline V gene. The CDR3 DNA sequence: TGTGCCAGCAGCTTTTACGGCGGGAGGGCCTATGAGCAGTACTTC. Translation gives CASSFYGGRAYEQYF.

V gene TRBV27 combines with J gene TRBJ1-1, with 7 positions matching TRBD1. Per the germline V gene, CDR1 is MNHEY and CDR2 is SMNVEV (reference sequence). This CDR3 has 16 residues. With 2 bases clipped from V and 1 base from J, the junction kept 7 bases outside the gene matches. The CDR3 loop reads CASSLDRVLSNTEAFF. CDR3 nucleotides: TGTGCCAGCAGTTTAGACAGGGTACTATCGAACACTGAAGCTTTCTTT.